This is a list of T cell receptor beta chains from one sample in a study of T cell responses to AZD1222 COVID-19 vaccine. Clones were sequenced by immunoSEQ multiplex PCR, and TCRdb holds only the in-frame ones, with some missing. The repertoire holds 40,000 to 60,000 clones, with 65% to 90% as singletons. This specimen was peripheral blood, taken 28 days after the second AZD1222 dose. The receptors here all came from an adult who received the AZD1222 COVID-19 vaccine. Each CDR3 is given with its conserved first and last residue. Fields, in order: V gene, clone size, D gene, J gene, CDR3 DNA, CDR3 protein. D genes are given only for firm matches. Where a row states a size, it is once, few, many or the class of an expanded clone; other rows omit it.

v_call: TRBV13; clone_size: .; d_call: TRBD2; j_call: TRBJ2-7; cdr3_nt: TGTGCCAGCAGCCCGAACGGGGGGGGACTTTCCTACGAGCAGTACTTC; cdr3_aa: CASSPNGGGLSYEQYF
v_call: TRBV27; clone_size: .; d_call: .; j_call: TRBJ2-5; cdr3_nt: TGTGCCAGCAGCGCCGGGACACGGATTGAGACCCAGTACTTC; cdr3_aa: CASSAGTRIETQYF
v_call: TRBV2; clone_size: .; d_call: .; j_call: TRBJ2-5; cdr3_nt: TGTGCCAGATCAAGCCTGGGGGAAGAGACCCAGTACTTC; cdr3_aa: CARSSLGEETQYF
v_call: TRBV7-9; clone_size: .; d_call: .; j_call: TRBJ1-1; cdr3_nt: TGTGCCAGCAGCACCAGTGGCCGTCCGAACACTGAAGCTTTCTTT; cdr3_aa: CASSTSGRPNTEAFF
v_call: TRBV19; clone_size: .; d_call: .; j_call: TRBJ1-1; cdr3_nt: TGTGCCAGTAGTCCGGGACACCGAGGGGCTGAAGCTTTCTTT; cdr3_aa: CASSPGHRGAEAFF
v_call: TRBV5-4; clone_size: .; d_call: .; j_call: TRBJ1-6; cdr3_nt: TGTGCCAGCAGCTCGCTTGGGAATTGGGATAATTCACCCCTCCACTTT; cdr3_aa: CASSSLGNWDNSPLHF
v_call: TRBV21-1; clone_size: .; d_call: .; j_call: TRBJ2-7; cdr3_nt: TGTGCCAGCAGTCGCTTTAGCGGGTTCTCCTACGAGCAGTACTTC; cdr3_aa: CASSRFSGFSYEQYF
v_call: TRBV29-1; clone_size: .; d_call: .; j_call: TRBJ2-7; cdr3_nt: TGCAGCGTTGATTCGACAGGCTACGAGCAGTACTTC; cdr3_aa: CSVDSTGYEQYF
v_call: TRBV6-5; clone_size: .; d_call: TRBD1; j_call: TRBJ1-3; cdr3_nt: TGTGCCAGCAGTCGAGGGACAGGGGGTGTGAACACCATATATTTT; cdr3_aa: CASSRGTGGVNTIYF
v_call: TRBV2; clone_size: once; d_call: .; j_call: TRBJ1-1; cdr3_nt: TGTGCCAGCAGTGAAATCGCACCGAACACTGAAGCTTTCTTT; cdr3_aa: CASSEIAPNTEAFF
v_call: TRBV28; clone_size: once; d_call: TRBD2; j_call: TRBJ2-5; cdr3_nt: TGTGCCAGCAGTTTTGTAGCGGGAGGGGAGACCCAGTACTTC; cdr3_aa: CASSFVAGGETQYF
v_call: TRBV7-8; clone_size: once; d_call: TRBD1; j_call: TRBJ1-1; cdr3_nt: TGTGCCAGCAGCTTACGACAGGGACAGGGAATCACTGAAGCTTTCTTT; cdr3_aa: CASSLRQGQGITEAFF
v_call: TRBV27; clone_size: .; d_call: TRBD2; j_call: TRBJ2-1; cdr3_nt: TGTGCCAGCAGCCCGTCGAGCGGGGGGGACAATGAGCAGTTCTTC; cdr3_aa: CASSPSSGGDNEQFF
v_call: TRBV13; clone_size: .; d_call: .; j_call: TRBJ1-4; cdr3_nt: TGTGCCAGCAGCTTAGGCGGTCTGGGGGTTTGGGATGAAAAACTGTTTTTT; cdr3_aa: CASSLGGLGVWDEKLFF
v_call: TRBV10-3; clone_size: .; d_call: .; j_call: TRBJ2-7; cdr3_nt: TGTGCCATCAGTGGTCAGCAACCGAGGGAGCAGTACTTC; cdr3_aa: CAISGQQPREQYF
v_call: TRBV24-1; clone_size: .; d_call: .; j_call: TRBJ1-1; cdr3_nt: TGTGCCAACCCCGATTTGGGTCCCTTT; cdr3_aa: CANPDLGPF
v_call: TRBV19; clone_size: .; d_call: .; j_call: TRBJ2-3; cdr3_nt: TGTGCCAGTACCCATCGTCCCCGGTCGGGCCGCACAGATACGCAGTATTTT; cdr3_aa: CASTHRPRSGRTDTQYF
v_call: TRBV28; clone_size: .; d_call: TRBD2; j_call: TRBJ2-3; cdr3_nt: TGTGCCAGCAGTCCGGCCGGGACTAGCGGGAGAAAAGGGGAAACAGATACGCAGTATTTT; cdr3_aa: CASSPAGTSGRKGETDTQYF
v_call: TRBV5-1; clone_size: .; d_call: TRBD2; j_call: TRBJ2-1; cdr3_nt: TGCGGAAGAGACTGGGCTAGCGGGAGTGAAGGGAATGAGCAGTTCTTC; cdr3_aa: CGRDWASGSEGNEQFF
v_call: TRBV30; clone_size: .; d_call: TRBD1; j_call: TRBJ2-1; cdr3_nt: TGTGCCTGGAGTGTAATCGGGACAGGCAATGAGCAGTTCTTC; cdr3_aa: CAWSVIGTGNEQFF
v_call: TRBV19; clone_size: .; d_call: .; j_call: TRBJ2-7; cdr3_nt: TGTGCCAGTAGTCCCAGGCGTAGTCTTACCTCCTACGAGCAGTACTTC; cdr3_aa: CASSPRRSLTSYEQYF
v_call: TRBV7-9; clone_size: .; d_call: .; j_call: TRBJ2-2; cdr3_nt: TGTGCCAGCAGCACCTACACGAACACCGGGGAGCTGTTTTTT; cdr3_aa: CASSTYTNTGELFF
v_call: TRBV20-1; clone_size: .; d_call: .; j_call: TRBJ2-1; cdr3_nt: TGCAGTGCTAGTGTGTGGGAACGGTACAATGAGCAGTTCTTC; cdr3_aa: CSASVWERYNEQFF
v_call: TRBV29-1; clone_size: few; d_call: .; j_call: TRBJ1-2; cdr3_nt: TGCAGCGTTGAGGCAGGGAGCACCTATGGCTACACCTTC; cdr3_aa: CSVEAGSTYGYTF
v_call: TRBV4-1; clone_size: .; d_call: TRBD1; j_call: TRBJ2-7; cdr3_nt: TGCGCCAGCAGCCATCCGGGACAGGGGGCTACCTACGAGCAGTACTTC; cdr3_aa: CASSHPGQGATYEQYF
v_call: TRBV5-4; clone_size: .; d_call: .; j_call: TRBJ1-6; cdr3_nt: TGTGCCAGCAGCCCTGCGACGGCCCGGAATAATTCACCCCTCCACTTT; cdr3_aa: CASSPATARNNSPLHF
v_call: TRBV29-1; clone_size: .; d_call: .; j_call: TRBJ2-3; cdr3_nt: TGCAGCGAAACGGGGTCAAGTGGCACAGATACGCAGTATTTT; cdr3_aa: CSETGSSGTDTQYF
v_call: TRBV9; clone_size: .; d_call: .; j_call: TRBJ1-1; cdr3_nt: TGTGCCAGCAGTGCAACAGGGTACACTGAAGCTTTCTTT; cdr3_aa: CASSATGYTEAFF